This T cell receptor (beta chain) derives from a study of T cell responses to AZD1222 COVID-19 vaccine. Profiling relied on immunoSEQ multiplex PCR, and the TCRdb table lists in-frame clones only, not all of them. The sample holds around 120,000 clones, around nine tenths seen once. Germline V gives CDR1 SGHAT, CDR2 FQNNGV. Deletions cut 5 bases from V and 1 base from J, with 15 bases between. The CDR3 is 15 residues long. V usage is TRBV11-2 and J usage is TRBJ2-7, with a weak D call TRBD1 (5 bases). The sample consisted of peripheral blood, taken on day 0 of AZD1222 vaccination. The TCR comes from an adult in good health. CDR3 region: CASSPWTSPSYEQYF. The CDR3 DNA is TGTGCCAGCAGCCCATGGACAAGCCCATCCTACGAGCAGTACTTC.